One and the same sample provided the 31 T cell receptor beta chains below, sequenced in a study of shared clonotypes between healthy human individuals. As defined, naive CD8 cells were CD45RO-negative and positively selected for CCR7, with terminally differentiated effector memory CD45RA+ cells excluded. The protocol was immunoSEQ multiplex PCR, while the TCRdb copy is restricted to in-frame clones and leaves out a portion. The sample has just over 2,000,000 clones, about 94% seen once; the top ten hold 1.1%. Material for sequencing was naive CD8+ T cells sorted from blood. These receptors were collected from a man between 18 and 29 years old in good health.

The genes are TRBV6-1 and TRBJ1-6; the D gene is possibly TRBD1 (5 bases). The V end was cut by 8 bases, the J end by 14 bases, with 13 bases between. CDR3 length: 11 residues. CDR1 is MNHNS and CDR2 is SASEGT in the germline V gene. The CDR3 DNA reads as TGTGCCAGCCGAACAGGATTAACCCTCCACTTT. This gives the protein CASRTGLTLHF.

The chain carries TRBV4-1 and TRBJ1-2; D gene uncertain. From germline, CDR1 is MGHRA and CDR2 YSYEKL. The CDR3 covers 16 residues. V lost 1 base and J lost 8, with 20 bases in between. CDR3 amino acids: CASSQGGKEPGGGYTF. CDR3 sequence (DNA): TGCGCCAGCAGCCAAGGAGGTAAGGAGCCGGGAGGCGGCTACACCTTC.

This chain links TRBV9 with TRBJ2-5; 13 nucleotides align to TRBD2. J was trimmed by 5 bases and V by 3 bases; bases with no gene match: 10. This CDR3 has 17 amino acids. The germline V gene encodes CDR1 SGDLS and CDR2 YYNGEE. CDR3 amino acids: CASSASTSGGASETQYF. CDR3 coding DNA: TGTGCCAGCAGCGCCTCCACTAGCGGGGGGGCCTCCGAGACCCAGTACTTC.

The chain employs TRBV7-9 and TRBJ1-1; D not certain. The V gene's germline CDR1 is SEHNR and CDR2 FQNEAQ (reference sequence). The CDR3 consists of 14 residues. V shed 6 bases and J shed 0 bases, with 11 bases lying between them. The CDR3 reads CASSSGEMNTEAFF. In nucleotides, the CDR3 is TGTGCCAGCAGTAGCGGAGAGATGAACACTGAAGCTTTCTTT.

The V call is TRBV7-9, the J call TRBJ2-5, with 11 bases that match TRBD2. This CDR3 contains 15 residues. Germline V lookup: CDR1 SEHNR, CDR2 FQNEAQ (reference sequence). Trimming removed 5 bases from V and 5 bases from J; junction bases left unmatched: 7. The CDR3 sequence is CASSKVAGGLETQYF. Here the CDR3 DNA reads TGTGCCAGCAGCAAAGTAGCGGGGGGGTTGGAGACCCAGTACTTC.

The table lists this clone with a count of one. The CDR3 loop reads CASIGTGKGYTF. The CDR3, as DNA: TGCGCCAGCATCGGGACAGGGAAAGGCTACACCTTC. The chain links TRBV4-1 to TRBJ1-2; 9 bases map to TRBD1. The CDR3 contains 12 residues. Germline-derived CDR1 and CDR2 are MGHRA and YSYEKL. V dropped 7 bases and J dropped 8; count of bases not matched to a gene: 5.

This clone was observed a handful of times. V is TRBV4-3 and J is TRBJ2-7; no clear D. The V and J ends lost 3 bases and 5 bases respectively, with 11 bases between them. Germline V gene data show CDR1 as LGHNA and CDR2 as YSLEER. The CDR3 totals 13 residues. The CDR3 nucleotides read TGCGCCAGCAGCCAGGGCCGTGCGCACGAGCAGTACTTC. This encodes CASSQGRAHEQYF.

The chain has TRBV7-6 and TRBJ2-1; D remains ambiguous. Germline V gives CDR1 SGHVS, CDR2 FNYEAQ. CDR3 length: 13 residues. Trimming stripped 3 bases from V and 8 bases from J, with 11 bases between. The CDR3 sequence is CASSFEFLDEQFF. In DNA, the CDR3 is TGTGCCAGCAGCTTTGAATTTCTCGATGAGCAGTTCTTC.

CDR3 nucleotide sequence: TGCGCCAGCAGCTTGGGTTTGGGGGAGGGCCGTACAGATACGCAGTATTTT. Its translation is CASSLGLGEGRTDTQYF. The V call is TRBV5-1, the J call TRBJ2-3; 7 positions agree with TRBD2. With V trimmed by 0 bases and J by 3 bases, 10 bases remained unmatched. Germline V gene lookup returns CDR1 SGHRS and CDR2 YFSETQ. The CDR3 is 17 residues long.

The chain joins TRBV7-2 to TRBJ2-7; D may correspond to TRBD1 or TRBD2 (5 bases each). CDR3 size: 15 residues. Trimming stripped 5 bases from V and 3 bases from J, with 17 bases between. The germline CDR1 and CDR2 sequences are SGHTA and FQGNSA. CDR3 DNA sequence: TGTGCCAGCAGCCAAGTCCGGGGCATGGACTACGAGCAGTACTTC. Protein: CASSQVRGMDYEQYF.

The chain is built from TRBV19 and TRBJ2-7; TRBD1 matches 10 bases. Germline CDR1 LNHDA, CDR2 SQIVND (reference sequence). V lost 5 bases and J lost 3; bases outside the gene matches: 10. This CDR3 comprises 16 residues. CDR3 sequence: CASSRSPGQGNYEQYF. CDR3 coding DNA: TGTGCCAGTAGTCGGTCCCCGGGACAGGGGAACTACGAGCAGTACTTC.

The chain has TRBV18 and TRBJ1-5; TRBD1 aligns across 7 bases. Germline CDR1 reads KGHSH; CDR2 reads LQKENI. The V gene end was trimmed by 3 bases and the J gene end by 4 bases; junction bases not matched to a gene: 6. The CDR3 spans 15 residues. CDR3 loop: CASSPGQELNQPQHF. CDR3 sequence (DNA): TGTGCCAGCTCACCTGGACAGGAGTTAAATCAGCCCCAGCATTTT.

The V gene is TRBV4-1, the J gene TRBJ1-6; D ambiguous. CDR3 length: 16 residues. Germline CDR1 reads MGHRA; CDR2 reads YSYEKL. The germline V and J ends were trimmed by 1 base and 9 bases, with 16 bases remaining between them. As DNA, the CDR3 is TGCGCCAGCAGCCAAGTCGGCGATTACCCGAGTTCACCCCTCCACTTT. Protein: CASSQVGDYPSSPLHF.

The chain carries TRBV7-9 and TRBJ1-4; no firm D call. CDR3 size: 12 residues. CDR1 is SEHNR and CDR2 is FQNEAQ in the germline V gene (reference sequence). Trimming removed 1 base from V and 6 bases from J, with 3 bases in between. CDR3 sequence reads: CASSLVDEKLFF. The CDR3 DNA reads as TGTGCCAGCAGCTTAGTAGATGAAAAACTGTTTTTT.

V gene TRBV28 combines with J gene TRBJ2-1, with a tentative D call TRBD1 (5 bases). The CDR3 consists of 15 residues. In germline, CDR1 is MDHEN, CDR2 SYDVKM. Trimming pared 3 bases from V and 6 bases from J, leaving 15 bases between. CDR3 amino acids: CASSLAREGVNEQFF. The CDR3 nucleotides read TGTGCCAGCAGTTTGGCCAGGGAAGGTGTCAATGAGCAGTTCTTC.

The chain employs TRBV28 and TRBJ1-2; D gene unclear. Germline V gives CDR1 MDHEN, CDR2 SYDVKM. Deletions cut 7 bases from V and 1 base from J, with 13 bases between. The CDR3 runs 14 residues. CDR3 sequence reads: CASTIPGDNYGYTF. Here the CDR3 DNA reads TGTGCCAGCACCATCCCCGGGGATAACTATGGCTACACCTTC.

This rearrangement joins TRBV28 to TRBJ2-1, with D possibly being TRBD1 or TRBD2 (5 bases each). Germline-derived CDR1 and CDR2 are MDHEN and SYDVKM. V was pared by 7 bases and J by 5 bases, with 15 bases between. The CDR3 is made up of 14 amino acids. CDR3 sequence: CASTWGFFDNEQFF. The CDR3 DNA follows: TGTGCCAGCACGTGGGGGTTTTTTGACAATGAGCAGTTCTTC.

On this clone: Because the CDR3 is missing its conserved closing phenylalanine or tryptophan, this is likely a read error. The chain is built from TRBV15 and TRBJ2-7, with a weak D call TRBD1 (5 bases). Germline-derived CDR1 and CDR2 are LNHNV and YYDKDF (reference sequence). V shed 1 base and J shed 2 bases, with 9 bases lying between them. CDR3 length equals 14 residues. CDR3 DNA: TGTGCCACCAGCAGAGGGGGCAGTCCCTACGAGCAGTACCTC. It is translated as CATSRGGSPYEQYL.

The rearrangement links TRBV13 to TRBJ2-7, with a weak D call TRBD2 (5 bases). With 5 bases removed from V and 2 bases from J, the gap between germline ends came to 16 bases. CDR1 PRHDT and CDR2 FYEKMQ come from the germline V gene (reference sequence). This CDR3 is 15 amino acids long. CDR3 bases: TGTGCCAGCAGCCTTGGGCAGGACTTGACCTACGAGCAGTACTTC. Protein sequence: CASSLGQDLTYEQYF.

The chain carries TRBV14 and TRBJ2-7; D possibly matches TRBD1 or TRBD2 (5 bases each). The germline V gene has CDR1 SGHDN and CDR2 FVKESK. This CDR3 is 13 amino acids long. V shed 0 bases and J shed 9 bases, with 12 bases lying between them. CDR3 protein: CASSQDYGAGQYF. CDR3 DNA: TGTGCCAGCAGCCAAGATTACGGGGCGGGGCAGTACTTC. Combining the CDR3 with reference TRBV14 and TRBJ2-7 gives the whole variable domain EAGVTQFPSHSVIEKGQTVTLRCDPISGHDNLYWYRRVMGKEIKFLLHFVKESKQDESGMPNNRFLAERTGGTYSTLKVQPAELEDSGVYFCASSQDYGAGQYFGPGTRLTVT.

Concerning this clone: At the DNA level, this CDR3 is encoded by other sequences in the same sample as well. CDR3 sequence reads: CASSLYQETQYF. The CDR3 DNA sequence: TGTGCCAGCAGTCTGTACCAAGAGACCCAGTACTTC. The genes are TRBV14 and TRBJ2-5; D uncertain. Germline-derived CDR1 and CDR2 are SGHDN and FVKESK. The V and J ends lost 6 bases and 0 bases respectively, with 5 bases between them. There are 12 residues in the CDR3.

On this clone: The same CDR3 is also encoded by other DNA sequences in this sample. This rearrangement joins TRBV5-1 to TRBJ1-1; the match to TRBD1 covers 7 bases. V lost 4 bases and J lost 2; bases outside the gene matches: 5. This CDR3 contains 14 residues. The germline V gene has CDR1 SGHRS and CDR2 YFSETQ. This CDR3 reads CASSSRQGNTEAFF. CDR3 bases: TGCGCCAGCAGCAGCCGACAGGGAAACACTGAAGCTTTCTTT.

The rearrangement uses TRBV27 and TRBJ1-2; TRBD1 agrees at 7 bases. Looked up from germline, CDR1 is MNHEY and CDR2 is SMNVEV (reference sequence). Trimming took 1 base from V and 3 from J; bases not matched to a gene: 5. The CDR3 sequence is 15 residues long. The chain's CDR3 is CASSLWAGGDYGYTF. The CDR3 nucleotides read TGTGCCAGCAGTTTATGGGCAGGGGGGGACTATGGCTACACCTTC.

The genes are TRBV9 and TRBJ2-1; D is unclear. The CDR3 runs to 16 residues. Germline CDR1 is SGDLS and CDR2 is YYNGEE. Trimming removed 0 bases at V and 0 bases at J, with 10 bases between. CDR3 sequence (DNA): TGTGCCAGCAGCGTAGACCTAGATGGCTCCTACAATGAGCAGTTCTTC. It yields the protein CASSVDLDGSYNEQFF.

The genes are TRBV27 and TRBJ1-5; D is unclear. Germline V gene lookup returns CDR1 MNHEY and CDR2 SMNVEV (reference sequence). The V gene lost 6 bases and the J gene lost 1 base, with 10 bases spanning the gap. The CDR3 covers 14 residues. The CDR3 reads CASRPAGSNQPQHF. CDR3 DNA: TGTGCCAGCAGGCCTGCGGGGAGCAATCAGCCCCAGCATTTT.

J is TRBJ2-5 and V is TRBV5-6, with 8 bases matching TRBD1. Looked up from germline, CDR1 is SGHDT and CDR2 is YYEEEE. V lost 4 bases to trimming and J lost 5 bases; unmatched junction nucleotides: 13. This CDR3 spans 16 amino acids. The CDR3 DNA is TGTGCCAGCAGCCCCACCGGGACAGGAAAAGGGGAGACCCAGTACTTC. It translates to CASSPTGTGKGETQYF.

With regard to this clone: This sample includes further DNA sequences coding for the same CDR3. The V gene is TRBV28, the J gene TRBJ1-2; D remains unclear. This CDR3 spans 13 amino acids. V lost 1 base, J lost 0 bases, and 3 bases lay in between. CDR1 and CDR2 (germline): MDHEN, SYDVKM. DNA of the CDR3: TGTGCCAGCAGTTTATCGACTAACTATGGCTACACCTTC. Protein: CASSLSTNYGYTF.

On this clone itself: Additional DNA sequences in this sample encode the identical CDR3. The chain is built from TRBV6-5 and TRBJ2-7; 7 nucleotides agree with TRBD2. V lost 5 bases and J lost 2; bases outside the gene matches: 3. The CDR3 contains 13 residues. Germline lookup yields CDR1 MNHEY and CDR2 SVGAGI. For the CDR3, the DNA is TGTGCCAGCAGTCAAGGACTAGCCTACGAGCAGTACTTC. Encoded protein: CASSQGLAYEQYF.

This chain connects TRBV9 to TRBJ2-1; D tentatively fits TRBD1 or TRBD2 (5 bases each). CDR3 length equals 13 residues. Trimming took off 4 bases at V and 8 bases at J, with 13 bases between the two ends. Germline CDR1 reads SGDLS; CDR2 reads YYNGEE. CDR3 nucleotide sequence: TGTGCCAGCAGCCCGGGACCGCCCCATGAGCAGTTCTTC. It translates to CASSPGPPHEQFF.

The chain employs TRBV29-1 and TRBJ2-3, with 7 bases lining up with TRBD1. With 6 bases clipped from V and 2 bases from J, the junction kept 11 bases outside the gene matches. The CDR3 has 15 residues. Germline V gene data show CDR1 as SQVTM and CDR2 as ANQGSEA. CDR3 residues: CSVVPGQQFTDTQYF. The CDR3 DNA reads TGCAGCGTGGTGCCGGGACAGCAATTCACAGATACGCAGTATTTT.

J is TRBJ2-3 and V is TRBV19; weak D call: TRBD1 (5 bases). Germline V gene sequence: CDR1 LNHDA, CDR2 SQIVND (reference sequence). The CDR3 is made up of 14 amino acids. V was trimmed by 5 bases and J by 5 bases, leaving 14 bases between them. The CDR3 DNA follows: TGTGCCAGTAGTCCCCTTACCAGGGAAGATACGCAGTATTTT. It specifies CASSPLTREDTQYF.